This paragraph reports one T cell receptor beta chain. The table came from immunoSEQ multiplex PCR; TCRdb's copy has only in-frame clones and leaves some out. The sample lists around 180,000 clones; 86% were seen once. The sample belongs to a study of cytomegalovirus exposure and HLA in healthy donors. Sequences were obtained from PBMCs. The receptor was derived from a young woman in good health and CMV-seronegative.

The CDR3 loop reads CASSEAGGPQETQYF. In DNA form, the CDR3 reads TGCGCCAGCAGTGAGGCGGGAGGGCCCCAAGAGACCCAGTACTTC. The chain links TRBV10-1 to TRBJ2-5; 9 nucleotides match TRBD2. The CDR3 contains 15 residues. Germline CDR1 WNHNN, CDR2 SYGVQD (reference sequence). Unmatched junction bases numbered 2, after V lost 2 bases and J lost 1 base.